This T cell receptor (beta chain) was captured in a study of blood T cell repertoires in COVID-19. Study summary: Some COVID-19 samples were acute and others convalescent; all came from the United States, Italy and Spain. T cells, B-cell-depleted T cells, or PBMCs provided the cDNA or gDNA that served as material.

The CDR3 contains 15 residues. From germline, CDR1 is SQVTM and CDR2 ANQGSEA. The V end was cut by 2 bases, the J end by 1 base, with 14 bases between. In the original workflow: The authors estimated nucleated cell counts from reference gene primer amplification. Generated by immunoSEQ multiplex PCR, the TCRdb table keeps only in-frame clones and is missing some. The V and J calls and the clone size are those of that table, but D and trimming were determined from the DNA. The sample consists of around 200,000 clones, 88% of them appearing once. The sequence was obtained from a man between 25 and 39 years old with acute or convalescent COVID-19. The chain recombines TRBV29-1 with TRBJ1-1; possible D gene TRBD1, 6 bases. Sequencing was performed on peripheral blood. The CDR3 sequence is CSVESGTRQNTEAFF. As DNA, the CDR3 is TGCAGCGTTGAATCGGGGACACGACAGAACACTGAAGCTTTCTTT.